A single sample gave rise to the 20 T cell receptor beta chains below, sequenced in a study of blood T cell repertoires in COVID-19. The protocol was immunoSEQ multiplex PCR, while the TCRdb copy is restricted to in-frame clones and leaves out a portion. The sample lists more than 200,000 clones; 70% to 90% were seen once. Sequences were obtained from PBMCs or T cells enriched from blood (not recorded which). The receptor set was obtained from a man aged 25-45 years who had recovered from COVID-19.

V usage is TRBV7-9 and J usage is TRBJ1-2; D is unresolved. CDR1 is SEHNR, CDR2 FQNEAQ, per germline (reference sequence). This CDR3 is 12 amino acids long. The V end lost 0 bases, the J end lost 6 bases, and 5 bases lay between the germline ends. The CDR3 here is CASSLASNGYTF. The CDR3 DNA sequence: TGTGCCAGCAGCTTAGCGTCCAATGGCTACACCTTC.

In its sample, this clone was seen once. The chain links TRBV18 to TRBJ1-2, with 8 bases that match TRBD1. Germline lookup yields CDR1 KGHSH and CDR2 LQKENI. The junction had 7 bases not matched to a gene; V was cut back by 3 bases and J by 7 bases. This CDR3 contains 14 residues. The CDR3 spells CASSPTDRDGGYTF. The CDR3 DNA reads TGTGCCAGCTCACCGACGGACAGGGACGGTGGCTACACCTTC.

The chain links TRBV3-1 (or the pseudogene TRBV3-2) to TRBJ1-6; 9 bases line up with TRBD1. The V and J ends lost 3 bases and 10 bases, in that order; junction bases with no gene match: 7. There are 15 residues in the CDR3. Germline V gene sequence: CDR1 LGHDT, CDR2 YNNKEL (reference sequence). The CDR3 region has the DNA TGTGCCAGCAGCCAGGGCGGGACAGGGCGGTCACCCCTCCACTTT. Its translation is CASSQGGTGRSPLHF.

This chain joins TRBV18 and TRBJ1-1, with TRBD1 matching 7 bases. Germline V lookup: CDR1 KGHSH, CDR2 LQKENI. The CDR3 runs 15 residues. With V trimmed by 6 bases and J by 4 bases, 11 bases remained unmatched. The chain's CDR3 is CASSDTGVMGTEAFF. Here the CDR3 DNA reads TGTGCCAGCTCGGACACAGGGGTAATGGGCACTGAAGCTTTCTTT.

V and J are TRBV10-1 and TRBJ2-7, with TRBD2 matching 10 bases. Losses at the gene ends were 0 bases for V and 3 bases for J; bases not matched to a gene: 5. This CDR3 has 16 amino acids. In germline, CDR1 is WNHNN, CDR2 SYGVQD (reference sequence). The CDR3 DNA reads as TGCGCCAGCAGTGAGTCAGAGCGGGGGGGAGTCTACGAGCAGTACTTC. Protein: CASSESERGGVYEQYF.

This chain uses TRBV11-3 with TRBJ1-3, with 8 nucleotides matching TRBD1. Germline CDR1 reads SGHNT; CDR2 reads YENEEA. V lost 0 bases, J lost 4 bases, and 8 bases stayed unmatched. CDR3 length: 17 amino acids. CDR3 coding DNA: TGTGCCAGCAGCTTAGAGAGAGCCGGGACAGGAGGAAACACCATATATTTT. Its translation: CASSLERAGTGGNTIYF.

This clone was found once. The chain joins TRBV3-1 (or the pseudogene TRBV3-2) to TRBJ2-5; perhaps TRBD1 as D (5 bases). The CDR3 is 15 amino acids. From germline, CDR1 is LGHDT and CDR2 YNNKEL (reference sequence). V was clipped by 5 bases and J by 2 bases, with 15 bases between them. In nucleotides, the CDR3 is TGTGCCAGCAGCAAGGGGTCCCCGGGTCAAGAGACCCAGTACTTC. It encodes CASSKGSPGQETQYF.

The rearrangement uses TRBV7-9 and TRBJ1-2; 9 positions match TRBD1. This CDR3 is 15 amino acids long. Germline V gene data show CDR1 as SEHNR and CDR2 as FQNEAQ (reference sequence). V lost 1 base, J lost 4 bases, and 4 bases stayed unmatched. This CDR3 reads CASSLGDRVTYGYTF. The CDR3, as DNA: TGTGCCAGCAGCTTAGGGGACAGGGTGACCTATGGCTACACCTTC.

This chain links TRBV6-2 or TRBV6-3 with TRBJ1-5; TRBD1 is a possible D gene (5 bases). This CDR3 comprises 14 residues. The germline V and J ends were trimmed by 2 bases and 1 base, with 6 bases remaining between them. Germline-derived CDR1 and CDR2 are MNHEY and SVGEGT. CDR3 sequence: CASSYAGSNQPQHF. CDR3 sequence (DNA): TGTGCCAGCAGTTACGCAGGGAGCAATCAGCCCCAGCATTTT.

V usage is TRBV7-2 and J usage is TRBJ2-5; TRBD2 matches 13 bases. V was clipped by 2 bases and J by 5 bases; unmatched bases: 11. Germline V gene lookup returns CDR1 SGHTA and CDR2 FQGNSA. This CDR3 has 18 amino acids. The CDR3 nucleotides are TGTGCCAGCAGCTTATCAAAAGGACTAGCGGGAGATTCGGAGACCCAGTACTTC. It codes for CASSLSKGLAGDSETQYF.

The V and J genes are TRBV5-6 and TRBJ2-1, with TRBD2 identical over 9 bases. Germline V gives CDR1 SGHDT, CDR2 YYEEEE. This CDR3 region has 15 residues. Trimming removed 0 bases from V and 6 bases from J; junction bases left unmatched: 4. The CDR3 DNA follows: TGTGCCAGCAGCTTGGGTCTAGCGGGGTCCAATGAGCAGTTCTTC. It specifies CASSLGLAGSNEQFF. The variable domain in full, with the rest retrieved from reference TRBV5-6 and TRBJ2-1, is DAGVTQSPTHLIKTRGQQVTLRCSPKSGHDTVSWYQQALGQGPQFIFQYYEEEERQRGNFPDRFSGHQFPNYSSELNVNALLLGDSALYLCASSLGLAGSNEQFFGPGTRLTVL.

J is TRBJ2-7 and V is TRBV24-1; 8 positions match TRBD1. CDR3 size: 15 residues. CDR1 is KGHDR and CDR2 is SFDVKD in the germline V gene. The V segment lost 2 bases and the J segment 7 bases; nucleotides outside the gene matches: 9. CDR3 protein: CATSDWGQGAGEQYF. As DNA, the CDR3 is TGTGCCACCAGTGATTGGGGGCAGGGGGCGGGGGAGCAGTACTTC.

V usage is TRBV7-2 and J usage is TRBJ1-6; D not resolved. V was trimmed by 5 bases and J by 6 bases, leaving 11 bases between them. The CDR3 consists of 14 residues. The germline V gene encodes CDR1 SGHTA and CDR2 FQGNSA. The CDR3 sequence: CASSPRTANSPLHF. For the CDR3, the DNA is TGTGCCAGCAGCCCCCGTACAGCTAATTCACCCCTCCACTTT.

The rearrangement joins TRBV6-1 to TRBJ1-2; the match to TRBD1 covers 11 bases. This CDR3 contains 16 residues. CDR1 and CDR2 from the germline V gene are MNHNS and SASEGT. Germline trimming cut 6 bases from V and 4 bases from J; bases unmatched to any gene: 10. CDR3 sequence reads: CASRESGTGGSYGYTF. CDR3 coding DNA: TGTGCCAGCAGAGAATCCGGGACAGGGGGATCCTATGGCTACACCTTC.

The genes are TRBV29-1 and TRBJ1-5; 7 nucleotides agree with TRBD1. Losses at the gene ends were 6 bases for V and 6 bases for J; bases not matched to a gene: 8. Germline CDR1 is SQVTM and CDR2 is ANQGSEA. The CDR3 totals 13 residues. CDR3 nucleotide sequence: TGCAGCGTGCTTCAGGGGGTGGGTCAGCCCCAGCATTTT. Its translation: CSVLQGVGQPQHF. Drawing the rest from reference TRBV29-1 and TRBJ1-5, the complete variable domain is SAVISQKPSRDICQRGTSLTIQCQVDSQVTMMFWYRQQPGQSLTLIATANQGSEATYESGFVIDKFPISRPNLTFSTLTVSNMSPEDSSIYLCSVLQGVGQPQHFGDGTRLSIL.

CDR3 sequence (DNA): TGTGCCAGCAGCTATATGACTAGCGGGGGGGCCTGGAATGAGCAGTTCTTC. It specifies CASSYMTSGGAWNEQFF. V and J are TRBV11-2 and TRBJ2-1; 14 bases are a match to TRBD2. The junction had 9 bases not matched to a gene; V was cut back by 4 bases and J by 7 bases. Germline V CDR1 and CDR2: SGHAT, FQNNGV. This CDR3 region has 17 residues.

The DNA for the CDR3 is TGTGCCAGTGAGCGGGGGGGAAACACCGGGGAGCTGTTTTTT. Protein sequence: CASERGGNTGELFF. This chain connects TRBV19 to TRBJ2-2; 10 bases align to TRBD2. CDR3 size: 14 residues. In germline, CDR1 is LNHDA, CDR2 SQIVND (reference sequence). V was clipped by 8 bases and J by 2 bases; unmatched bases: 2. The whole variable domain, filled in from reference TRBV19 and TRBJ2-2, reads DGGITQSPKYLFRKEGQNVTLSCEQNLNHDAMYWYRQDPGQGLRLIYYSQIVNDFQKGDIAEGYSVSREKKESFPLTVTSAQKNPTAFYLCASERGGNTGELFFGEGSRLTVL.

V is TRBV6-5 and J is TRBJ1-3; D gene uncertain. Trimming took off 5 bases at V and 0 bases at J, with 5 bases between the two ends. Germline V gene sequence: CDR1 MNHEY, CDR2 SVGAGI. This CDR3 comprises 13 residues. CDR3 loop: CASSLYSGNTIYF. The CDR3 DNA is TGTGCCAGCAGTCTCTACTCTGGAAACACCATATATTTT.

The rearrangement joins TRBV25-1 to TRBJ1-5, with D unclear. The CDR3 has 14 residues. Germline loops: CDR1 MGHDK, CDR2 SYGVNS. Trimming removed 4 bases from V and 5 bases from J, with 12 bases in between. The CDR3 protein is CASSGQGGYQPQHF. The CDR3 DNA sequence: TGTGCCAGCAGTGGTCAAGGAGGGTATCAGCCCCAGCATTTT.

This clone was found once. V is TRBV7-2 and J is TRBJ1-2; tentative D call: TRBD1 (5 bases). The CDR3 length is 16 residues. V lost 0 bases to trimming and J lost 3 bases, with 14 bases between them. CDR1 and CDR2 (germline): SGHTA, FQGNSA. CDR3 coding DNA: TGTGCCAGCAGCTTAGCGGGGGAGGGTAGCGACTATGGCTACACCTTC. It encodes CASSLAGEGSDYGYTF.